The clone carrying this T cell receptor beta chain was picked up many times. What it binds is unknown. One entry per CDR3 protein results from TCRdb running MiXCR on the 5' RACE reads. The sample has about 690,000 distinct CDR3 sequences; roughly 6% are singletons. This record belongs to a study of identical twins. The germline V gene has CDR1 SSHAT and CDR2 FNYEAQ (reference sequence). Germline trimming cut 3 bases from V and 5 bases from J; bases unmatched to any gene: 9. This CDR3 is 15 amino acids long. All donors comprised healthy Caucasians. The study's findings and limits: Conclusions were drawn cross-sectionally by statistical analysis, without following the same donors.

The receptor's source is a young man in good health. The sample taken for sequencing was naive T cells sorted from blood. J is TRBJ2-5 and V is TRBV7-7, with 7 nucleotides matching TRBD2. CDR3 region: CASSFGVAGGETQYF. The CDR3 coding sequence is TGTGCCAGCAGCTTTGGAGTAGCGGGTGGGGAGACCCAGTACTTC.